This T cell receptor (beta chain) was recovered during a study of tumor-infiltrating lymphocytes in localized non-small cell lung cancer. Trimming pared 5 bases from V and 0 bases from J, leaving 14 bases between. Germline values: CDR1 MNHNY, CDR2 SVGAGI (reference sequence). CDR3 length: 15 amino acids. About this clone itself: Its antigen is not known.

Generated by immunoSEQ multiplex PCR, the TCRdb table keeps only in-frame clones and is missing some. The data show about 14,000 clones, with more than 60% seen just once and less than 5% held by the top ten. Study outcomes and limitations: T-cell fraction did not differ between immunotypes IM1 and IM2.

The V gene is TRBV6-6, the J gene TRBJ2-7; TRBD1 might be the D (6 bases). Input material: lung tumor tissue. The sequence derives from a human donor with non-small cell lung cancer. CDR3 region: CASSPTGYYSYEQYF. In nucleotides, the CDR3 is TGTGCCAGCAGTCCTACAGGGTACTACTCCTACGAGCAGTACTTC.